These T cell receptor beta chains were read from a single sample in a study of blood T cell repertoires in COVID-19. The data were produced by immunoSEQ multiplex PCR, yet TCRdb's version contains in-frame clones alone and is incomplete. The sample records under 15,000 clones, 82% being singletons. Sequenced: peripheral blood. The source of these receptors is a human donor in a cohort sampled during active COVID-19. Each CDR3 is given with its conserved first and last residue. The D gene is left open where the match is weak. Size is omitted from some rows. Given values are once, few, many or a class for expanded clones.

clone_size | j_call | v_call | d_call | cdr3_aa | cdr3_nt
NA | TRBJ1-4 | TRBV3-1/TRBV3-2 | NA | CASSPGTLATNEKLFF | TGTGCCAGCAGCCCCGGGACACTTGCAACTAATGAAAAACTGTTTTTT
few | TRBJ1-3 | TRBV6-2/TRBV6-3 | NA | CASSYQGRGAGNTIYF | TGTGCCAGCAGTTACCAGGGCAGGGGCGCTGGAAACACCATATATTTT
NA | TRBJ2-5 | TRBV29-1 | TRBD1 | CSVPRGQGETQYF | TGCAGCGTTCCCAGGGGACAGGGCGAGACCCAGTACTTC
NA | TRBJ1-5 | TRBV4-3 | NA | CASSQDQRNQPQHF | TGCGCCAGCAGCCAAGATCAACGGAATCAGCCCCAGCATTTT
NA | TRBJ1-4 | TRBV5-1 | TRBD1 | CASSLGQGAANEKLFF | TGCGCCAGCAGCTTGGGACAGGGGGCGGCTAATGAAAAACTGTTTTTT
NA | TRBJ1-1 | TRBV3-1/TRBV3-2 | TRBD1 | CASSPIPAGGEAFF | TGTGCCAGCAGCCCCATCCCGGCAGGGGGTGAAGCTTTCTTT
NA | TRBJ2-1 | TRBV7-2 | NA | CASSLALRRGGGDEQFF | TGTGCCAGCAGCTTAGCGCTAAGGAGGGGGGGTGGAGATGAGCAGTTCTTC
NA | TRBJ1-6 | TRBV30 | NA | CACARLLYNSPLHF | TGTGCCTGTGCCAGGCTACTCTATAATTCACCCCTCCACTTT
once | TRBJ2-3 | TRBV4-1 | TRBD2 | CASSWGLADSTDTQYF | TGCGCCAGCAGCTGGGGACTAGCGGATAGCACAGATACGCAGTATTTT
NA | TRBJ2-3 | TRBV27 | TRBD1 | CASSRGFLAVTDTDTQYF | TGTGCCAGCAGCAGGGGGTTCCTTGCCGTGACCGACACAGATACGCAGTATTTT
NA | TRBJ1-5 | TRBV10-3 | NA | CAISPGVRGNQPQHF | TGTGCCATCAGTCCGGGGGTTAGGGGCAATCAGCCCCAGCATTTT
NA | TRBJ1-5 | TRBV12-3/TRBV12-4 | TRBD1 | CASSSGQGEHF | TGTGCCAGCAGTTCGGGACAGGGCGAGCATTTT
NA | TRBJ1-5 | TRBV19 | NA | CASSTGGFLLPQHF | TGTGCCAGTAGTACGGGAGGGTTTTTGCTGCCCCAGCATTTT
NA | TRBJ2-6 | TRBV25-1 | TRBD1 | CASSAAGGISGANVLTF | TGTGCCAGCAGTGCCGCAGGGGGAATCTCTGGGGCCAACGTCCTGACTTTC
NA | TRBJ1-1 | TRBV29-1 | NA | CSVARQNTEAFF | TGCAGCGTTGCGCGCCAGAACACTGAAGCTTTCTTT
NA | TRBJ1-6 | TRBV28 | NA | CASSLSGWRTPLHF | TGTGCCAGCAGTTTAAGCGGGTGGAGGACGCCCCTCCACTTT
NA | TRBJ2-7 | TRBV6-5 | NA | CASIRRGQISYEQYF | TGTGCCAGCATCCGGCGGGGGCAGATCTCCTACGAGCAGTACTTC
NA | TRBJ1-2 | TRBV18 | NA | CASSLNLQEANYGYTF | TGTGCCAGCTCCCTTAACCTTCAGGAGGCTAACTATGGCTACACCTTC
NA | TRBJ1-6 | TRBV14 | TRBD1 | CASSEMGGTGASPLHF | TGTGCCAGCAGCGAGATGGGTGGGACAGGGGCTTCACCCCTCCACTTT
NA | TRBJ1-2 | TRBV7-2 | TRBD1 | CASSLGGTGFLWGYTF | TGTGCCAGCAGCTTAGGCGGGACAGGGTTCCTCTGGGGCTACACCTTC
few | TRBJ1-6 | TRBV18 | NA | CASSQLERQYNSPLHF | TGTGCCAGCTCACAACTTGAAAGACAATATAATTCACCCCTCCACTTT